These 22 T cell receptor beta chains came from one sample sequenced in a study of beta chain features in type 1 diabetes. Since all of the isolated RNA was reverse transcribed, expressed TCRB transcripts were what got sequenced. Repertoires were generated with immunoSEQ multiplex PCR, while TCRdb's copy carries only in-frame clones and drops some. The sample lists over 120,000 clones; about 8.7% were seen once. Sequencing was carried out using central memory CD4+ T cells from blood. Receptor source: a man younger than 35 in good health.

V usage is TRBV7-8 and J usage is TRBJ1-5; TRBD1 aligns across 7 bases. Germline-derived CDR1 and CDR2 are SGHVS and FQNEAQ. The trim removed 0 bases at V and 2 bases at J, leaving 16 bases unmatched. The length of the CDR3 is 20 residues. The CDR3 DNA is TGTGCCAGCAGCTTAGCTATGTGGGGCAGGGGGGAGGTTGGCAATCAGCCCCAGCATTTT. This translates into CASSLAMWGRGEVGNQPQHF.

About this clone: In the same sample, other DNA sequences code for this CDR3. The chain couples TRBV4-2 to TRBJ2-4; D may be TRBD1 (6 bases). CDR1 is LGHNA and CDR2 is YNFKEQ in the germline V gene. The CDR3 runs to 15 residues. V was pared by 0 bases and J by 5 bases, with 11 bases between. The CDR3, as DNA: TGTGCCAGCAGCCAAGATGAACAGGGCGAAAACATTCAGTACTTC. This encodes CASSQDEQGENIQYF.

This clone was seen more than once but under ten times. This rearrangement joins TRBV7-2 to TRBJ2-5; 9 nucleotides agree with TRBD2. Germline CDR1 and CDR2: SGHTA and FQGNSA. CDR3 length: 17 amino acids. The junction had 16 bases not matched to a gene; V was cut back by 6 bases and J by 5 bases. The DNA of the CDR3 is TGTGCCAGCAGTGTATCCGGAGGGAGCGGGGGGTTGGAGACCCAGTACTTC. Translating gives CASSVSGGSGGLETQYF.

V gene TRBV7-8 combines with J gene TRBJ2-5, with D tentatively TRBD2 (6 bases). CDR3 size: 14 residues. The germline V gene has CDR1 SGHVS and CDR2 FQNEAQ. V lost 1 base, J lost 2 bases, and 8 bases lay in between. CDR3 region: CASSLGLVQETQYF. The CDR3 DNA sequence: TGTGCCAGCAGCTTAGGACTAGTGCAAGAGACCCAGTACTTC.

The V gene is TRBV6-6, the J gene TRBJ1-4; maybe TRBD1 (5 bases). Deletions cut 6 bases from V and 3 bases from J, with 17 bases between. The length of the CDR3 is 16 residues. Germline V gene data show CDR1 as MNHNY and CDR2 as SVGAGI (reference sequence). CDR3 nucleotide sequence: TGTGCCAGCAGCAACAGCAGGGTTGGGGCTAATGAAAAACTGTTTTTT. Translating it yields CASSNSRVGANEKLFF.

The V and J genes are TRBV5-3 and TRBJ2-5; the match to TRBD2 covers 10 bases. TRBV5-3 carries the ORF label, with uncertain function. With V trimmed by 2 bases and J by 2 bases, 6 bases remained unmatched. This CDR3 region has 16 residues. CDR3 sequence reads: CARSFLAGDRQETQYF. The CDR3 DNA sequence: TGTGCCAGAAGCTTCCTAGCGGGGGACCGACAAGAGACCCAGTACTTC.

The chain carries TRBV5-6 and TRBJ2-5, with 10 positions matching TRBD2. Germline CDR1 is SGHDT and CDR2 is YYEEEE. The J segment lost 4 bases and the V segment lost 5 bases, leaving 5 bases of the junction unmatched. The CDR3 loop spans 14 amino acids. In DNA, the CDR3 is TGTGCCAGCAGTGATATAGCGGGGGGAGAGACCCAGTACTTC. It is translated as CASSDIAGGETQYF.

This clone showed up just a few times. The V and J genes are TRBV19 and TRBJ2-1; the match to TRBD1 covers 9 bases. J lost 8 bases, V lost 6 bases, and 8 bases had no gene match. The CDR3 is made up of 14 amino acids. In germline, CDR1 is LNHDA, CDR2 SQIVND (reference sequence). Here the CDR3 reads CASRRTGDSDEQFF. Written as DNA, the CDR3 is TGTGCCAGTAGGCGGACAGGGGATTCGGATGAGCAGTTCTTC.

This clone came up a few times. The J gene is TRBJ1-4, the V gene TRBV4-2, with TRBD1 identical over 7 bases. Germline V CDR1 and CDR2: LGHNA, YNFKEQ. With 0 bases clipped from V and 5 bases from J, the junction kept 6 bases outside the gene matches. The CDR3 length is 16 residues. The CDR3 region is CASSQDRDSLNEKLFF. The DNA for the CDR3 is TGTGCCAGCAGCCAAGATCGGGACAGCCTCAATGAAAAACTGTTTTTT.

This clone was observed many times. This chain uses TRBV11-2 with TRBJ2-1; 7 nucleotides align to TRBD2. CDR3 length equals 12 residues. Germline values: CDR1 SGHAT, CDR2 FQNNGV. V was clipped by 5 bases and J by 8 bases; unmatched bases: 3. The CDR3: CASSRGVDEQFF. The CDR3 coding sequence is TGTGCCAGCAGCCGGGGGGTGGATGAGCAGTTCTTC. Drawing the rest from reference TRBV11-2 and TRBJ2-1, the complete variable domain is EAGVAQSPRYKIIEKRQSVAFWCNPISGHATLYWYQQILGQGPKLLIQFQNNGVVDDSQLPKDRFSAERLKGVDSTLKIQPAKLEDSAVYLCASSRGVDEQFFGPGTRLTVL.

Only a few counts were recorded for this clone. The chain couples TRBV2 to TRBJ1-2; the D is unclear. V was shortened by 5 bases and J by 0 bases, with 4 bases between the two germline ends. From germline, CDR1 is SNHLY and CDR2 FYNNEI. This CDR3 has 12 amino acids. CDR3 amino acids: CASSTANYGYTF. CDR3 nucleotides: TGTGCCAGCAGTACAGCTAACTATGGCTACACCTTC.

This clone showed up just a few times. This chain joins TRBV28 and TRBJ1-3; D is ambiguous. This CDR3 is built from 13 residues. CDR1 and CDR2 (germline): MDHEN, SYDVKM. The V gene lost 6 bases and the J gene lost 4 bases, with 10 bases spanning the gap. The CDR3 is CASSAPQGNTIYF. The CDR3 DNA reads as TGTGCCAGCAGCGCCCCACAAGGAAACACCATATATTTT.

The rearrangement joins TRBV19 to TRBJ2-7; TRBD2 aligns across 7 bases. The CDR3 is 14 residues long. The V segment lost 7 bases and the J segment 0 bases; nucleotides outside the gene matches: 6. Germline V lookup: CDR1 LNHDA, CDR2 SQIVND (reference sequence). CDR3 protein: CASKRTSASYEQYF. CDR3 sequence (DNA): TGTGCCAGTAAAAGGACTAGTGCCTCCTACGAGCAGTACTTC.

This clone turned up a few times. J is TRBJ1-5 and V is TRBV28, with 8 bases matching TRBD1. The CDR3 is 13 amino acids. The germline gives CDR1 MDHEN, CDR2 SYDVKM. Trimming removed 8 bases from V and 5 bases from J; junction bases left unmatched: 5. CDR3 loop: CASLDREHQPQHF. The CDR3 bases are TGTGCCAGCCTGGACAGGGAGCATCAGCCCCAGCATTTT.

This clone was recorded a few times. The gene calls are TRBV7-9 and TRBJ2-3; 7 bases align to TRBD2. The length of the CDR3 is 15 residues. V trimming: 4 bases; J trimming: 2 bases; junction bases outside the gene matches: 6. Germline V gives CDR1 SEHNR, CDR2 FQNEAQ (reference sequence). CDR3: CASSSAGRDTDTQYF. The CDR3 DNA reads as TGTGCCAGCAGCTCAGCGGGGAGGGACACAGATACGCAGTATTTT. Full variable domain (remainder filled in from reference TRBV7-9 and TRBJ2-3): DTGVSQNPRHKITKRGQNVTFRCDPISEHNRLYWYRQTLGQGPEFLTYFQNEAQLEKSRLLSDRFSAERPKGSFSTLEIQRTEQGDSAMYLCASSSAGRDTDTQYFGPGTRLTVL.

This clone was recorded a few times. The rearrangement joins TRBV28 to TRBJ2-5; TRBD1 matches 7 bases. The CDR3 covers 16 residues. Per the germline V gene, CDR1 is MDHEN and CDR2 is SYDVKM. The V gene end was trimmed by 3 bases and the J gene end by 1 base; junction bases not matched to a gene: 8. CDR3 sequence reads: CASSFSLTGLQETQYF. Here the CDR3 DNA reads TGTGCCAGCAGTTTCTCCCTGACAGGGCTCCAAGAGACCCAGTACTTC.

Comments on this clone: Other DNA sequences in the same sample also yield this CDR3. The chain joins TRBV7-2 to TRBJ1-6, with TRBD1 as a possible D gene (6 bases). The germline gives CDR1 SGHTA, CDR2 FQGNSA. The V end was cut by 5 bases, the J end by 8 bases, with 13 bases between. This CDR3 has 14 amino acids. CDR3 sequence: CASSPRGGDSPLHF. The CDR3 DNA reads TGTGCCAGCAGCCCTAGGGGGGGGGATTCACCCCTCCACTTT.

There are a few counts of this clone. This rearrangement joins TRBV29-1 to TRBJ1-1, with 9 bases aligning to TRBD1. The J segment lost 6 bases and the V segment lost 7 bases, leaving 6 bases of the junction unmatched. In germline, CDR1 is SQVTM, CDR2 ANQGSEA. The CDR3 contains 12 residues. The CDR3, as DNA: TGCAGCGGGGGACAGGGTCGTTCTGAAGCTTTCTTT. It yields the protein CSGGQGRSEAFF.

This clone has more than one count but fewer than ten. The V gene is TRBV21-1, the J gene TRBJ2-6; TRBD1 is the table's D call, not checked against the DNA. TRBV21-1 is a documented pseudogene. This CDR3 contains 19 residues. CDR3 region: CASSKDSGQYNSGANVLTF. CDR3 in DNA: TGTGCCAGCAGCAAAGATTCGGGACAGTACAACTCTGGGGCCAACGTCCTGACTTTC.

This chain uses TRBV5-1 with TRBJ2-1; 10 nucleotides line up with TRBD2. Germline CDR1 SGHRS, CDR2 YFSETQ. The V and J ends lost 4 bases and 15 bases, in that order; junction bases with no gene match: 10. The CDR3 spans 13 residues. The CDR3: CASSQNSGGSPFF. The CDR3 bases are TGCGCCAGCAGCCAGAATAGCGGGGGGTCCCCGTTCTTC. Supplemented by reference TRBV5-1 and TRBJ2-1, the full variable domain reads KAGVTQTPRYLIKTRGQQVTLSCSPISGHRSVSWYQQTPGQGLQFLFEYFSETQRNKGNFPGRFSGRQFSNSRSEMNVSTLELGDSALYLCASSQNSGGSPFFGPGTRLTVL.

This clone has a count of ten or more. The chain links TRBV7-9 to TRBJ2-2; D possibly corresponds to TRBD1 (5 bases). Trimming took off 1 base at V and 3 bases at J, with 6 bases between the two ends. Germline V gene lookup returns CDR1 SEHNR and CDR2 FQNEAQ (reference sequence). The length of the CDR3 is 14 residues. The CDR3 loop reads CASSLVTDTGELFF. CDR3 DNA: TGTGCCAGCAGCTTAGTGACAGACACCGGGGAGCTGTTTTTT.

This clone showed up just a few times. The chain uses TRBV19 and TRBJ2-7; 7 bases match TRBD1. Germline loops: CDR1 LNHDA, CDR2 SQIVND (reference sequence). V shed 6 bases and J 4 bases; nucleotides not matched to a gene: 6. This CDR3 is built from 13 residues. The CDR3 protein is CASRRDSRYEQYF. The CDR3 region has the DNA TGTGCCAGTAGACGGGACAGTAGATACGAGCAGTACTTC.